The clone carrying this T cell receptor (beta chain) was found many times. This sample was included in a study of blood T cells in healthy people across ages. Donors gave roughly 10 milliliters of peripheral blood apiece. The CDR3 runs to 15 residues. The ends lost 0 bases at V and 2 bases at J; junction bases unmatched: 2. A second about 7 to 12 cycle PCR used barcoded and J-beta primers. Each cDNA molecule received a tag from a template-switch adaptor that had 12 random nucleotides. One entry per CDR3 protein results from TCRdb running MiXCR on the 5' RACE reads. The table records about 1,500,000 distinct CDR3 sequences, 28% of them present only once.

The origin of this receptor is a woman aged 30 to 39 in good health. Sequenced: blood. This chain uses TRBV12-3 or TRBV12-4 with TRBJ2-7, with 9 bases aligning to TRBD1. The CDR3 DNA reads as TGTGCCAGCAGTTTAGCGACAGGGGGACCCTACGAGCAGTACTTC. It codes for CASSLATGGPYEQYF.